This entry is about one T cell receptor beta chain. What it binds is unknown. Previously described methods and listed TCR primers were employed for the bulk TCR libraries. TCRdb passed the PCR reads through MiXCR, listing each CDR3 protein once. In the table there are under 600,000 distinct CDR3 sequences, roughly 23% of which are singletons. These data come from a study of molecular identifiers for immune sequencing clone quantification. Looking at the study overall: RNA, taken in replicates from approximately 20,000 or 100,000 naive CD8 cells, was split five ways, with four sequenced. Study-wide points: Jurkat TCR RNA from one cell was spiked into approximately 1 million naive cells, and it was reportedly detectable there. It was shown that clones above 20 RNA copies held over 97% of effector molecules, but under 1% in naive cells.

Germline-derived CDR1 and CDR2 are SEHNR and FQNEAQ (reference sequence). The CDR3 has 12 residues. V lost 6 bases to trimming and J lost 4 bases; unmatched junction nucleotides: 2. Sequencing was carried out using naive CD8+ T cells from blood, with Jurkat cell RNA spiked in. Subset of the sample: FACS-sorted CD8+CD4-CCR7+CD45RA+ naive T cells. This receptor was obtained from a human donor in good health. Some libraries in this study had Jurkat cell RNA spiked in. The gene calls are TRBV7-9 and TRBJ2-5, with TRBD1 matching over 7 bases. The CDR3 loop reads CASRRTGETQYF. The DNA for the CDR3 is TGTGCCAGCAGACGGACAGGAGAGACCCAGTACTTC.